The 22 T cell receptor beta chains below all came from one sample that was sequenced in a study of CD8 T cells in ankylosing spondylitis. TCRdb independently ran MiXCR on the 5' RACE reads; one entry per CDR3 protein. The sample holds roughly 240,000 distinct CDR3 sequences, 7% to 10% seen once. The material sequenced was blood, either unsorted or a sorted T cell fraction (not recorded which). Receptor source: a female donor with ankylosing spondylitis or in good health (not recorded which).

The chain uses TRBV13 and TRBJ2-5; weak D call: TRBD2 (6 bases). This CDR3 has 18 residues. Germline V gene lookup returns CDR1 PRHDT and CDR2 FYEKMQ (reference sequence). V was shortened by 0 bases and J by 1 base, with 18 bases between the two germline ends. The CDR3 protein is CASSLGGGAVMLQETQYF. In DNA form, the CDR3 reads TGTGCCAGCAGCTTAGGGGGGGGAGCGGTCATGCTCCAAGAGACCCAGTACTTC.

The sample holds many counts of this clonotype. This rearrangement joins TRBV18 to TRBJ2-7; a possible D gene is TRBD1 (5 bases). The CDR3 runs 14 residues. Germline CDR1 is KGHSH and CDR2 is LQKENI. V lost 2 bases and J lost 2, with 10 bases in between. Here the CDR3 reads CASSPSLGAYEQYF. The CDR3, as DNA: TGTGCCAGCTCACCAAGCCTAGGGGCCTACGAGCAGTACTTC.

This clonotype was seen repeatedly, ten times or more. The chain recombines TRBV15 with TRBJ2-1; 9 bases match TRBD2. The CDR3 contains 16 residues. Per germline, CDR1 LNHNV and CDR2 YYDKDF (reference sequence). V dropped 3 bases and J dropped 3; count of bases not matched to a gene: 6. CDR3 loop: CATSSRTSANYNEQFF. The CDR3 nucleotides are TGTGCCACCAGCAGCCGGACTAGCGCCAACTACAATGAGCAGTTCTTC.

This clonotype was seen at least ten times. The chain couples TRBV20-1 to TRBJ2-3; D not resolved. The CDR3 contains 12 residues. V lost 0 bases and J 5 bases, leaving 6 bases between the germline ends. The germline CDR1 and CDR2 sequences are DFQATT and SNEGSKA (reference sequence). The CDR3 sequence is CSARDVQDTQYF. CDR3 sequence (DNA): TGCAGTGCTAGAGATGTCCAAGATACGCAGTATTTT.

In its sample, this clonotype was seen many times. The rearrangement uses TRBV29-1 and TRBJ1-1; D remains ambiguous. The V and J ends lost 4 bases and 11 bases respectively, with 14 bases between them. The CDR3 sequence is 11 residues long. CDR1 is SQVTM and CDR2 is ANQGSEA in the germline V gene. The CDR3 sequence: CSVGLRSLAFF. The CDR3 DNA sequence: TGCAGCGTTGGATTGCGGTCCCTGGCTTTCTTT.

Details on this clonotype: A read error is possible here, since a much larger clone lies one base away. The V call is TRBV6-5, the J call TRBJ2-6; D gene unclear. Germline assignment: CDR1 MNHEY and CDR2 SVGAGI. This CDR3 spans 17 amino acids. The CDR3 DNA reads TGTGCCGGCAGTTATTACAGAAGGGCCTCTGGGGCCAACGTCCTGACTTTC. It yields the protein CAGSYYRRASGANVLTF.

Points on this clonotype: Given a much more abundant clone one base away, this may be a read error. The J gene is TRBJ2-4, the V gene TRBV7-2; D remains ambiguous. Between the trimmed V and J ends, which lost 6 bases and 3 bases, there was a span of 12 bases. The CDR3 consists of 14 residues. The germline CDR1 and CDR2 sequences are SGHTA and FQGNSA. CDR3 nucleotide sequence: TGTGCCAGCAGTTACCCAGTCGGCAAAAACATTCAGTACTTC. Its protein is CASSYPVGKNIQYF.

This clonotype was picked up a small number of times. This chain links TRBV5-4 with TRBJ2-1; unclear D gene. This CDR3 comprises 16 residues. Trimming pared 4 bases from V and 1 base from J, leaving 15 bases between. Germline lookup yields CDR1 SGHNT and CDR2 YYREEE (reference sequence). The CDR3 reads CASSRYGPGSYNEQFF. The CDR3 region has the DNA TGTGCCAGCAGCCGATATGGCCCCGGGTCCTACAATGAGCAGTTCTTC.

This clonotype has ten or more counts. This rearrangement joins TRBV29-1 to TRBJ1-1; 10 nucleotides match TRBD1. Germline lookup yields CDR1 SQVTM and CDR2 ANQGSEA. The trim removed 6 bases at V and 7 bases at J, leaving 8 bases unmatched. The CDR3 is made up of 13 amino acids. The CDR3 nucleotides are TGCAGCGTCTTCTGGGACAGGGGACGTGAAGCTTTCTTT. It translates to CSVFWDRGREAFF.

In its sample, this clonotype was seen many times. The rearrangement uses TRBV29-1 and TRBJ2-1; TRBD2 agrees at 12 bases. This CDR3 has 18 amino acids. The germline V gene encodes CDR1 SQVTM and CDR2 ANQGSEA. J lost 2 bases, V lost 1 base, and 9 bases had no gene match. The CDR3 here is CSVEGALAGGITYNEQFF. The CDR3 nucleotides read TGCAGCGTTGAAGGTGCGCTAGCGGGAGGGATAACCTACAATGAGCAGTTCTTC.

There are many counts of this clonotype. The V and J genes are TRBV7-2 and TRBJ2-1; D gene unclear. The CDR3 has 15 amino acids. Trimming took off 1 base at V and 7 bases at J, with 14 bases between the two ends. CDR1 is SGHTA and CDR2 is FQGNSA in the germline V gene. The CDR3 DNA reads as TGTGCCAGCAGCTTAGGGGTTCCAGAGGTAAATGAGCAGTTCTTC. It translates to CASSLGVPEVNEQFF.

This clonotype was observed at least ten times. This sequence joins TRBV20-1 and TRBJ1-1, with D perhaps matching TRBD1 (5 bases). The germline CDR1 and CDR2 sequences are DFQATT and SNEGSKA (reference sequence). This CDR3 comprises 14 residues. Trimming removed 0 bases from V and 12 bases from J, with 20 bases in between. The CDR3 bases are TGCAGTGCTAGAGACCGGGCCCAGGGAGTGGGGTCTTTCTTT. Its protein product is CSARDRAQGVGSFF.

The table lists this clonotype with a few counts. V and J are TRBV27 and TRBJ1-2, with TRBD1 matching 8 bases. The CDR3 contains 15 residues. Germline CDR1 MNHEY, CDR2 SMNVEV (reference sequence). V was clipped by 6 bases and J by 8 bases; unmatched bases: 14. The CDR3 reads CASRPRQGRVGGYTF. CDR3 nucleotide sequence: TGTGCCAGCAGACCTCGACAGGGGAGAGTAGGGGGCTACACCTTC.

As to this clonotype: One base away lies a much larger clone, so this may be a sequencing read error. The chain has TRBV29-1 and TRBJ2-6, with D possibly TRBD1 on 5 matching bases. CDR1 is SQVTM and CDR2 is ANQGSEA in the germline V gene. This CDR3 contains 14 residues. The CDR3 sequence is CSVAENSGANDLTF. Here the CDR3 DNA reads TGCAGCGTCGCGGAGAACTCTGGGGCCAACGACCTGACTTTC.

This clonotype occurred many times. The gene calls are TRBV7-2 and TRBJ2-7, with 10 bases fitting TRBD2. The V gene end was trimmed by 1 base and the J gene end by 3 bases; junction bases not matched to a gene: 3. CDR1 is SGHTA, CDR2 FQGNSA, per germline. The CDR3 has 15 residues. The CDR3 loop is CASSLGGLARYEQYF. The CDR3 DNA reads TGTGCCAGCAGCTTAGGGGGACTAGCGCGCTACGAGCAGTACTTC.

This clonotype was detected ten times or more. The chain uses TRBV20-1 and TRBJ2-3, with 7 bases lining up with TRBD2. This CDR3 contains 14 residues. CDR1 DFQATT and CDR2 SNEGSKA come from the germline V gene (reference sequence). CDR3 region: CSPRGGEGTDTQYF. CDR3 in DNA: TGCAGCCCCCGCGGGGGAGAAGGAACAGATACGCAGTATTTT.

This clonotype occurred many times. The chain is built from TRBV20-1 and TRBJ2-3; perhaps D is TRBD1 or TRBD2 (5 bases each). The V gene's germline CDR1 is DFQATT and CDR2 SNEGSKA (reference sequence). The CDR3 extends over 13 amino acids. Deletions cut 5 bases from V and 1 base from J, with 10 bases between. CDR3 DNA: TGCAGTGCTCACATGGGGGGCACAGATACGCAGTATTTT. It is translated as CSAHMGGTDTQYF.

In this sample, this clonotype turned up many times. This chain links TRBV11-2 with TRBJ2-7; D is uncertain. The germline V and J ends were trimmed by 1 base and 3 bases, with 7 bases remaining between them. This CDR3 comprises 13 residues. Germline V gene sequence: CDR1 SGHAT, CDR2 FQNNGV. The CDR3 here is CASSLGYRYEQYF. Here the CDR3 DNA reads TGTGCCAGCAGCTTAGGATACCGCTACGAGCAGTACTTC.

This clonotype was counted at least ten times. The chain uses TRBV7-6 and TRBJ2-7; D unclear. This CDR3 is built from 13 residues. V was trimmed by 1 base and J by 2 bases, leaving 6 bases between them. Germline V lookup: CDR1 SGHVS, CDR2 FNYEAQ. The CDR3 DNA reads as TGTGCCAGCAGCTTAGGGTCAACCTACGAGCAGTACTTC. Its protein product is CASSLGSTYEQYF.

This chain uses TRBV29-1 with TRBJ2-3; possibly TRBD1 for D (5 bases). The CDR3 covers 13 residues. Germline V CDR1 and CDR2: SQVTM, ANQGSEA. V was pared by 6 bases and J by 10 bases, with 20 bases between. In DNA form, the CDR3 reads TGCAGCGTAGCCGCAACAGAAGGGGCTGCGCAGTATTTT. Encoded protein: CSVAATEGAAQYF.

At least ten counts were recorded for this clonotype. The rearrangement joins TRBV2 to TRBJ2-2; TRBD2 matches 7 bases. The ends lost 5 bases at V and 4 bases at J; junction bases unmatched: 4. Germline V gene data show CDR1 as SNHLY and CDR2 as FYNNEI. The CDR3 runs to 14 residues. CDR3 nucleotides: TGTGCCAGCAGTACGGGACTATCCACCGGGGAGCTGTTTTTT. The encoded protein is CASSTGLSTGELFF.

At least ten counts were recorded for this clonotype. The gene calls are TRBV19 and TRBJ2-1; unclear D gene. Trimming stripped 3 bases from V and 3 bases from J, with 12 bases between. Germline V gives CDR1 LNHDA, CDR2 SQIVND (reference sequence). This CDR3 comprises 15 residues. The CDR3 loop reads CASSIPNRYYNEQFF. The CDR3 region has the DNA TGTGCCAGTAGTATCCCCAACAGATACTACAATGAGCAGTTCTTC. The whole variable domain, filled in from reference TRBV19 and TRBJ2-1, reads DGGITQSPKYLFRKEGQNVTLSCEQNLNHDAMYWYRQDPGQGLRLIYYSQIVNDFQKGDIAEGYSVSREKKESFPLTVTSAQKNPTAFYLCASSIPNRYYNEQFFGPGTRLTVL.